These 9 T cell receptor beta chains share one sample of origin, sequenced in a study of beta chain features in type 1 diabetes (dated by TCRdb to between 2018 and 2020). The library came from the immunoSEQ multiplex PCR assay. The High Capacity cDNA Reverse Transcription Kit was used to reverse transcribe all of the isolated RNA, meaning that expressed TCRB transcripts were what got sequenced. TCRdb stores this immuneACCESS table with in-frame sequences only. Part of the clones is absent; in the studies checked, under half of the shortfall reflects unresolved V genes, and no reason is known for the rest. The sample profile shows fewer than 65,000 clones; about three fifths of them were found once. 2% to 2.5% of the sample is held by the ten biggest clonotypes. The sample consisted of Tregs from blood. The cell subset or site label, read with the paper, signifies: regulatory CD4+ T cells. These TCRs come from a woman aged 18-35 years in good health.

This clone has more than one count but fewer than ten. The chain joins TRBV6-5 to TRBJ1-1; perhaps TRBD1 as D (5 bases). Per germline, CDR1 MNHEY and CDR2 SVGAGI. The V and J ends lost 2 bases and 8 bases respectively, with 9 bases between them. The CDR3 runs to 12 residues. The CDR3 region is CASSYQTEEAFF. As DNA, the CDR3 is TGTGCCAGCAGTTACCAGACAGAAGAAGCTTTCTTT.

V usage is TRBV4-3 and J usage is TRBJ2-1, with 15 bases that match TRBD2. CDR3 length: 19 residues. Germline lookup yields CDR1 LGHNA and CDR2 YSLEER. The CDR3, as DNA: TGCGCAGAGTACATGGGGAGCAGTTGGACTAGCGGGAGGGCCAGTGAGCAGTTCTTC. Translated: CAEYMGSSWTSGRASEQFF.

The J gene is TRBJ2-3, the V gene TRBV5-1; the match to TRBD1 covers 7 bases. From germline, CDR1 is SGHRS and CDR2 YFSETQ. V lost 0 bases, J lost 6 bases, and 1 base stayed unmatched. This CDR3 spans 13 amino acids. CDR3 residues: CASSLGQGDTQYF. CDR3 coding DNA: TGCGCCAGCAGCTTGGGACAGGGCGATACGCAGTATTTT.

The rearrangement links TRBV5-1 to TRBJ1-2; D not certain. The CDR3 loop spans 14 amino acids. Germline V gene data show CDR1 as SGHRS and CDR2 as YFSETQ. V lost 0 bases, J lost 1 base, and 7 bases lay in between. The CDR3 sequence: CASSLGQDNYGYTF. Written as DNA, the CDR3 is TGCGCCAGCAGCTTGGGGCAGGATAACTATGGCTACACCTTC.

This clone turned up a few times. The rearrangement links TRBV5-1 to TRBJ2-7; 7 nucleotides agree with TRBD1. CDR1 is SGHRS, CDR2 YFSETQ, per germline. V shed 4 bases, J shed 3 bases, and the junction held 10 bases outside the gene matches. This CDR3 is built from 15 residues. CDR3 sequence reads: CASSPTGVQVYEQYF. For the CDR3, the DNA is TGCGCCAGCAGCCCTACAGGGGTGCAAGTCTACGAGCAGTACTTC.

The rearrangement joins TRBV18 to TRBJ1-5, with D uncertain. The V gene lost 3 bases and the J gene lost 7 bases, with 19 bases spanning the gap. This CDR3 contains 16 residues. CDR1 is KGHSH and CDR2 is LQKENI in the germline V gene. In nucleotides, the CDR3 is TGTGCCAGCTCACCGCCAAATGTGCCAGAGAGGCAGCCCCAGCATTTT. Translated: CASSPPNVPERQPQHF.

The genes are TRBV9 and TRBJ2-1, with TRBD2 identical over 14 bases. V lost 2 bases to trimming and J lost 0 bases; unmatched junction nucleotides: 7. This CDR3 is 19 amino acids long. CDR1 is SGDLS, CDR2 YYNGEE, per germline. DNA for the CDR3: TGTGCCAGCAGCGTCGGACTAGCGGGGGGCCCCAGCTCCTACAATGAGCAGTTCTTC. It codes for CASSVGLAGGPSSYNEQFF. Full variable domain (remainder filled in from reference TRBV9 and TRBJ2-1): DSGVTQTPKHLITATGQRVTLRCSPRSGDLSVYWYQQSLDQGLQFLIQYYNGEERAKGNILERFSAQQFPDLHSELNLSSLELGDSALYFCASSVGLAGGPSSYNEQFFGPGTRLTVL.

V usage is TRBV4-1 and J usage is TRBJ1-1, with no clear D. CDR1 is MGHRA and CDR2 is YSYEKL in the germline V gene. The CDR3 loop spans 14 amino acids. V lost 4 bases to trimming and J lost 3 bases, with 12 bases between them. The CDR3 region has the DNA TGCGCCAGCAGCCTCACCGGGATATACACTGAAGCTTTCTTT. Encoded protein: CASSLTGIYTEAFF.

This chain joins TRBV6-4 and TRBJ2-2; D might be TRBD2 (5 bases). CDR1 is MRHNA, CDR2 SNTAGT, per germline. The CDR3 has 14 residues. Trimming cost V 2 bases and J 8 bases, with 12 bases left between them. The CDR3: CASSDEAGVGELFF. The CDR3 nucleotides read TGTGCCAGCAGTGACGAGGCCGGGGTGGGGGAGCTGTTTTTT.